This T cell receptor (beta chain) was observed in a study of blood T cells in healthy people across ages. Notes on the study in general: Older individuals had lower TCR beta diversity per million T cells (the decline was roughly linear). Leaving the PBMCs unsorted stopped any conclusive comparison of naive versus antigen-experienced cells.

A word on this clonotype: Antigen: not known.

The authors ran a second PCR of about 7 to 11 cycles using a sample-barcoded 5' primer and a J-beta primer mix. From each sample, at least 2.5 million paired-end reads containing CDR3 were obtained. MiXCR, run by TCRdb on the 5' RACE reads, gives a single entry per CDR3 protein. The table has about 760,000 distinct CDR3 sequences, just over 55% seen once. Losses at the gene ends were 4 bases for V and 3 bases for J; bases not matched to a gene: 5. This CDR3 is 15 amino acids long. Germline loops: CDR1 SGHVS, CDR2 FNYEAQ. The receptor's source is a man aged 35-49 years in good health. The chain is built from TRBV7-6 and TRBJ1-2; 10 nucleotides line up with TRBD1. Sequences were obtained from blood. Written as DNA, the CDR3 is TGTGCCAGCAGCTACGGGACAGGGGCTCACTATGGCTACACCTTC. It is translated as CASSYGTGAHYGYTF.